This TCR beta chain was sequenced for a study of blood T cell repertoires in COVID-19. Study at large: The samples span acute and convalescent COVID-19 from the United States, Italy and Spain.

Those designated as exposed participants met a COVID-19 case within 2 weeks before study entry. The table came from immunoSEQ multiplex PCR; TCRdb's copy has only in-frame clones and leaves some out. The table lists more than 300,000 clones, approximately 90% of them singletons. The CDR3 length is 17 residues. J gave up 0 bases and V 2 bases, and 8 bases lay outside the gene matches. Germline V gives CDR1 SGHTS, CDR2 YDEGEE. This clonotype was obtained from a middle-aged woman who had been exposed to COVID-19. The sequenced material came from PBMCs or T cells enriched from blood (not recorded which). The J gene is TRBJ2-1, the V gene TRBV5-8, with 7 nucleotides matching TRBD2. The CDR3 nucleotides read TGTGCCAGCAGCTTCGACAGAGCGGGGAGCTCCTACAATGAGCAGTTCTTC. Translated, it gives CASSFDRAGSSYNEQFF.